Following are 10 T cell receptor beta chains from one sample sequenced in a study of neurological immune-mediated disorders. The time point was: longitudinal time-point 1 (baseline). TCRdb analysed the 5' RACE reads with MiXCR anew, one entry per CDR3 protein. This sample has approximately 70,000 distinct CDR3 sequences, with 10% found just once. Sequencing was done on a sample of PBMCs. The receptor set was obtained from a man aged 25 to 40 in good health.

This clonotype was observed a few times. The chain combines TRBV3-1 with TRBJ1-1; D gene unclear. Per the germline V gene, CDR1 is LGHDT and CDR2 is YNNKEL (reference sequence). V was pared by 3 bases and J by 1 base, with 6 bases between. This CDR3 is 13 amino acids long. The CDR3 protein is CASSHLENTEAFF. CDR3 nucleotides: TGTGCCAGCAGCCATTTAGAGAACACTGAAGCTTTCTTT.

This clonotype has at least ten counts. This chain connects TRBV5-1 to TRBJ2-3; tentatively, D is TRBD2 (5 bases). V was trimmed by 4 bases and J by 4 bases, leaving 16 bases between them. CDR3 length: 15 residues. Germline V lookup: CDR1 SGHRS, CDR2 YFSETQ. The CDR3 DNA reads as TGCGCCAGCAGCGGGCTAGAGCGGCAGGCAGATACGCAGTATTTT. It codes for CASSGLERQADTQYF.

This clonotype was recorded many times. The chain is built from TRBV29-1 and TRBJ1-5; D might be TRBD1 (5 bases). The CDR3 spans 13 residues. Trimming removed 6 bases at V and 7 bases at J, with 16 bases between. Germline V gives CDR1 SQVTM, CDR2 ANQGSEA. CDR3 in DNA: TGCAGCGTAACCGAAGGGGAAAACCAGCCCCAGCATTTT. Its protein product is CSVTEGENQPQHF.

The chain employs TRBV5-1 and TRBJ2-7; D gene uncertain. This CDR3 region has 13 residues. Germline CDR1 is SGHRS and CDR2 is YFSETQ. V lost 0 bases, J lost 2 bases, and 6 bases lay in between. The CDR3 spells CASSLDETYEQYF. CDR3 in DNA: TGCGCCAGCAGCTTGGATGAGACCTACGAGCAGTACTTC. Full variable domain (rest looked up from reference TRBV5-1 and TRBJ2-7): KAGVTQTPRYLIKTRGQQVTLSCSPISGHRSVSWYQQTPGQGLQFLFEYFSETQRNKGNFPGRFSGRQFSNSRSEMNVSTLELGDSALYLCASSLDETYEQYFGPGTRLTVT.

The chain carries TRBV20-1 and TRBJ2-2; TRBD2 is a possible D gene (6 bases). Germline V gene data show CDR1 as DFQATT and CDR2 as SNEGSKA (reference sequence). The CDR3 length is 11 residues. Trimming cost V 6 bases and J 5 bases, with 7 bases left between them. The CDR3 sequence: CSASGTGELFF. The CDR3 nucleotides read TGCAGTGCCAGCGGGACCGGGGAGCTGTTTTTT.

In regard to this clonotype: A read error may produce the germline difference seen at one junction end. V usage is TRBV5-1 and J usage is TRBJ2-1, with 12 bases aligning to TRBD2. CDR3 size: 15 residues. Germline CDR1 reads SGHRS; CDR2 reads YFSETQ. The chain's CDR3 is CANSLTSGSLCEQFF. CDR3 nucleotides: TGCGCCAACAGCTTGACTAGCGGGAGTTTGTGTGAGCAGTTCTTC.

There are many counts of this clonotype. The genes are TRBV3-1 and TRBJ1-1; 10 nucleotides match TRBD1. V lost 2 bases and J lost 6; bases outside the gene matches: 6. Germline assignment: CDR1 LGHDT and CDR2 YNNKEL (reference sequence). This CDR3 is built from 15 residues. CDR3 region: CASSQRTGGGSEAFF. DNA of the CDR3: TGTGCCAGCAGCCAAAGGACAGGGGGAGGTTCTGAAGCTTTCTTT.

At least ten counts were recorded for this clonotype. CDR3 sequence reads: CSTIRIVSNQPQHF. The CDR3, as DNA: TGCAGTACAATCCGGATAGTTAGCAATCAGCCCCAGCATTTT. The chain carries TRBV20-1 and TRBJ1-5; D is ambiguous. Germline CDR1 and CDR2: DFQATT and SNEGSKA (reference sequence). V lost 8 bases and J lost 0, with 14 bases in between. This CDR3 is 14 amino acids long.

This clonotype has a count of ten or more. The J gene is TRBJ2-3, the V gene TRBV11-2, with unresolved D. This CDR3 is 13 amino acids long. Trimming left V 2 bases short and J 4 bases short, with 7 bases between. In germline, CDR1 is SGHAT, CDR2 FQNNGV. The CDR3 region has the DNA TGTGCCAGCAGCTTATCGATGGCAGATACGCAGTATTTT. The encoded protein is CASSLSMADTQYF.

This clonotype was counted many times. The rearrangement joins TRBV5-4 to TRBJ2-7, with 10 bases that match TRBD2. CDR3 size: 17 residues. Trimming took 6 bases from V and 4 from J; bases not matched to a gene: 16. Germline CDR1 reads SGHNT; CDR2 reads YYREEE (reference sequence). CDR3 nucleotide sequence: TGTGCCAGCACCGATGGACCGAGGACTAGCGGCCCTTACGAGCAGTACTTC. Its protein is CASTDGPRTSGPYEQYF.